Included here is one T cell receptor (beta chain) sequence, with context. One junction end does not reproduce the germline sequence, and a read error may be involved. This sample was included in a study of blood T cell repertoires in COVID-19. Using immunoSEQ multiplex PCR, the repertoire was profiled, and TCRdb retains in-frame clones only, with some absent. The data hold about 100,000 clones, with roughly 80% observed a single time. Germline assignment: CDR1 SSHAT and CDR2 FNYEAQ (reference sequence). The CDR3 has 17 amino acids. The sample taken for sequencing was peripheral blood. The TCR sequence derives from a man aged 55-75 years with acute or convalescent COVID-19. The gene calls are TRBV7-7 and TRBJ2-2; D is perhaps TRBD2 (6 bases). Written as DNA, the CDR3 is TGTGCTAGCAGCTTAGATTACCAGGAGGGAGCCACCGGGGAGCTGTTTTTT. Encoded protein: CASSLDYQEGATGELFF.